Given below is one T cell receptor beta chain in context. This clone's antigen is unknown. Within one base of it there is no much larger clone, and no base qualities were kept. The data were obtained in a study of blood T cell repertoires in COVID-19 (TCRdb year 2020). The study in broad terms: Samples from collaborators originated in the United States, Italy and Spain and spanned both the acute and convalescent phases of COVID-19. The prospective study material was composed of cDNA or gDNA derived from T cells, B-cell-depleted T cells, or PBMCs. Subjects who had been exposed to COVID-19, were actively infected with it, or had recovered from it provided the deeply sampled blood TCRbeta repertoires that made up the dataset. A freely available public database, intended as a resource for researchers studying the immune response to SARS-CoV-2, is where the repertoires were released. Samples were obtained from the ongoing ImmuneRACE study (first 160 participants) and from about 1,300 subjects provided by 6 global collaborators. Sample metadata almost always included a de-identified subject ID, COVID-19 status, age in years and sex. Where available, HLA class I and class II types were obtained from metadata supplied by the sample provider rather than from assay-based typing.

TCRbeta CDR3 regions were amplified from genomic DNA by means of the immunoSEQ Assay, a bias-controlled multiplex PCR. As for the original processing: Within the assay, amplification of reference gene primers was used to estimate how many nucleated cells each sample contained. Sequence reads were collapsed and filtered to measure the absolute abundance of every unique TCRbeta CDR3 rearrangement. For each sample, productive Simpson clonality was calculated as the square root of Simpson's diversity index across productive rearrangements. Not all clones reach the TCRdb copy of this immuneACCESS table, which keeps in-frame sequences only. Checked studies attribute under half of the gap to unresolved V genes and leave the rest unexplained. V, J and clone size are those of that table, while D and trimming were read from the DNA. The table for this sample lists 150,000 to 200,000 clones; approximately 80% of them were counted only once. About 5.6% of the sample lies in the top ten.

Participants in the prospective study were enrolled through a virtual design, were aged roughly 18 to 95 years, and lived in approximately 25 United States geographic areas. To assign participants to cohorts, the prospective study relied on clinical history that participants themselves reported in a screening survey and a study questionnaire. Recovered participants in ImmuneRACE Cohort 3 were defined by two consecutive negative NP/OP PCR tests, clearance by a healthcare professional, or resolution of symptoms. In the prospective study, mobile phlebotomists collected whole blood, serum and a nasopharyngeal or oropharyngeal swab from each participant. Prospective study participants could optionally give additional blood draws and questionnaires over a roughly 2-month period. Blood samples from the prospective study were shipped frozen or at room temperature prior to DNA extraction. The junction carries 14 bases between V and J, which are trimmed by 5 bases and 0 bases respectively. The CDR3 runs 16 amino acids, cysteine and phenylalanine included. Only the CDR3 DNA is retained, 48 bases long and in frame from the first base. CDR1 and CDR2, looked up from the germline V gene (reference sequence), are MNHEY and SMNVEV.

Study-level results and caveats: Clinical and demographic metadata were provided uncurated, with the amount varying by source and participant.

The receptor chain draws on TRBV27 and TRBJ1-3; the D gene identity is not certain. The sequenced sample was PBMCs or T cells enriched from blood (not recorded which). The receptor comes from a man aged 35 to 55 who had recovered from COVID-19. Here the CDR3 is given as CASSPWGRDSGNTIYF. The DNA sequence is given as TGTGCCAGCAGTCCATGGGGTCGGGACTCTGGAAACACCATATATTTT.